One T cell receptor (beta chain) is described in this entry. No antigen is known for it. This record belongs to a study of OX40 agonist ivuxolimab in advanced cancers. Findings and caveats of the study: Clonal expansion was among the lowest in partial responders at 0.1-3.0 mg/kg, especially CD8+. Expanded peripheral T-cell antigen specificity went undetermined.

Here immunoSEQ multiplex PCR was the method, and the copy in TCRdb shows in-frame clones only, minus some. The repertoire consists of fewer than 45,000 clones, with 74% occurring once and the leading ten covering roughly 18%. Autoimmune disease history or systemic immunosuppression was exclusionary. The ends lost 8 bases at V and 6 bases at J; junction bases unmatched: 10. Germline CDR1 and CDR2: MNHNY and SVGAGI (reference sequence). This CDR3 has 14 residues. This material consisted of CD4+ or CD8+ T cells sorted from blood, taken in a trial of the OX40 agonist ivuxolimab. This TCR came from an adult with an advanced solid tumor such as melanoma, head and neck, liver or kidney cancer. The rearrangement joins TRBV6-6 to TRBJ1-5, with TRBD1 matching over 7 bases. The CDR3 reads CASGQAGFGQPQHF. In DNA form, the CDR3 reads TGTGCCAGCGGACAGGCCGGGTTCGGTCAGCCCCAGCATTTT.